This T cell receptor beta chain was documented in a study of CD8+ T cells in alopecia areata. Across the whole study: Scalp area affected, as a percentage, set the severity score of treated patients. Points from the study as a whole: Throughout tofacitinib, many expanded lesional clones continued to persist in scalp and blood. Tofacitinib yielded significantly lower scalp clonality and fewer expanded CD8+ clones among the top 100. Mice showed clearer TCR sharing than patients did, a gap that was possibly HLA-related.

Regarding this clone: What it binds is unknown.

This CDR3 is built from 15 residues. V gave up 2 bases and J gave up 5 bases; unmatched junction bases: 8. Looked up from germline, CDR1 is SGHDT and CDR2 is YYEEEE. Treatment here: oral pan-JAK inhibitor, 5-10 mg twice daily. The authors extracted RNA and reverse transcribed it into cDNA as the sequencing template. Produced via immunoSEQ multiplex PCR; TCRdb's table is partial and in-frame only. Counted here are some 180,000 clones, about 51% occurring once; the ten biggest clones make up over 9.5%. The material sequenced was CD8+ T cells sorted from blood, taken at approximately week 52, from a patient treated with tofacitinib. The source of this sequence is a human donor with alopecia areata. This chain joins TRBV5-6 and TRBJ1-2; 8 bases agree with TRBD1. The CDR3 coding sequence is TGTGCCAGCAGCTTTACGGACAGGGTTAATTATGGCTACACCTTC. Translation: CASSFTDRVNYGYTF.